This T cell receptor beta chain was identified during a study of control samples from healthy donors and cancer patients. CDR3 length: 15 residues. The germline V and J ends were trimmed by 7 bases and 11 bases, with 21 bases remaining between them. The V gene's germline CDR1 is SGHVS and CDR2 FQNEAQ. The protocol was immunoSEQ multiplex PCR, while the TCRdb copy is restricted to in-frame clones and leaves out a portion. The table shows 200,000 to 250,000 clones, with just under 95% occurring only once. The sample taken for sequencing was blood. This rearrangement joins TRBV7-8 to TRBJ1-6; the D is unclear. The receptor was isolated from a man aged 45-60 years in good health. The CDR3 reads CASTRTAGSETPLHF. CDR3 bases: TGTGCCAGCACCCGAACAGCGGGATCGGAGACACCCCTCCACTTT.